This TCR beta chain was captured by sequencing in a study of T-cell reconstitution after alpha-beta-depleted transplantation in children. Findings of the study overall: The origin of high day-60 TCRbeta diversity in some patients lay in surviving recipient T cells and thymic progenitors. Newly produced T cells mostly provided counts and TCRbeta diversity after one year, as hyperexpanded clones declined.

TCRbeta library preparation incorporated unique molecular identifiers. TCRdb re-derived calls from the PCR reads in MiXCR, one entry per CDR3 protein. The sample carries approximately 800,000 distinct CDR3 sequences, under 20% recorded once. The table lists this clonotype with a few counts. The antigen remains undetermined. The clonotype originates from a male patient aged 10 to 17 who had a stem cell transplant for acute lymphoblastic leukemia, so the T cells may come from the graft donor. Source: PBMCs, mostly from graft donor cells, taken 360 days after TCRalphabeta/CD19-depleted stem cell transplant.

CDR3 coding DNA: TGCAGTGCCAAATACCATACGCAGTATTTT. This codes for CSAKYHTQYF. This sequence joins TRBV20-1 and TRBJ2-3; no definite D call. The CDR3 consists of 10 residues. The germline V gene has CDR1 DFQATT and CDR2 SNEGSKA (reference sequence). V lost 6 bases to trimming and J lost 7 bases, with 8 bases between them.